One T cell receptor beta chain is described in this entry. The antigen is unknown. This record comes from a study of cytomegalovirus exposure and HLA in healthy donors. Study results and caveats: Clonal expansion, a later analysis showed, was greater in HLA-associated TCR beta chains than in equally common others.

Each donor was healthy, and each was a bone marrow donor. With V trimmed by 5 bases and J by 3 bases, 18 bases remained unmatched. Germline CDR1 reads SGHTA; CDR2 reads FQGNSA. This CDR3 spans 18 amino acids. The PCR contained 60 Vbeta and 13 Jbeta primers. Sequencing was performed with immunoSEQ multiplex PCR; in TCRdb, only in-frame clones are kept and a portion is missing. The profile covers tens of thousands of clones, with roughly 76% appearing a single time and 7% to 9% taken by the ten largest. The sequencing input was PBMCs. The TCR sequence derives from a woman in her forties in good health and CMV-seronegative. The chain combines TRBV7-2 with TRBJ2-7; 8 nucleotides match TRBD2. DNA for the CDR3: TGTGCCAGCAGCCTTAGTTCCGGGACTAGTACAGAAGTCTACGAGCAGTACTTC. Its translation: CASSLSSGTSTEVYEQYF.